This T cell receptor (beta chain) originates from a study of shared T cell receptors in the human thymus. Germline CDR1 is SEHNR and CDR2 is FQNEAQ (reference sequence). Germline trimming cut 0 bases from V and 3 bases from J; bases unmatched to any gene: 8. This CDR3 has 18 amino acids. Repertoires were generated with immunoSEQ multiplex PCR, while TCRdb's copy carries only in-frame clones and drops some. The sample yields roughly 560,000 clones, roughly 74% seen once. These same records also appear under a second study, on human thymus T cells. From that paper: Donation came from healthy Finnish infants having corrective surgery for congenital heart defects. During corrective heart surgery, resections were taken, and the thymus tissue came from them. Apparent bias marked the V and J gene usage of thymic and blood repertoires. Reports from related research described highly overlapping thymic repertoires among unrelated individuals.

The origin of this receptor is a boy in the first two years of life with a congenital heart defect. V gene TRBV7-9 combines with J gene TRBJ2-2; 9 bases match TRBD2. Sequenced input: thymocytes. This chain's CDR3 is CASSLAPSGRPDTGELFF. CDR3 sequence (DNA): TGTGCCAGCAGCTTAGCGCCCAGCGGGAGGCCGGACACCGGGGAGCTGTTTTTT. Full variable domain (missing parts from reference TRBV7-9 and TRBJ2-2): DTGVSQNPRHKITKRGQNVTFRCDPISEHNRLYWYRQTLGQGPEFLTYFQNEAQLEKSRLLSDRFSAERPKGSFSTLEIQRTEQGDSAMYLCASSLAPSGRPDTGELFFGEGSRLTVL.